This T cell receptor beta chain appears in the sequencing data of a study of T cell responses to AZD1222 COVID-19 vaccine. Study-wide points: Spike was spanned by vaccine-associated CD4 TCRs, with dominance at 160-218 and 743-854.

As for this clone: The antigen remains undetermined.

From germline, CDR1 is SGDLS and CDR2 YYNGEE. The CDR3 has 14 amino acids. Deletions cut 3 bases from V and 7 bases from J, with 11 bases between. Generated by immunoSEQ multiplex PCR, the TCRdb table keeps only in-frame clones and is missing some. This table holds some 120,000 clones, 80% to 90% found once. The input for sequencing was peripheral blood, taken on day 0 of AZD1222 vaccination. The TCR comes from an adult in good health. The V gene is TRBV9, the J gene TRBJ1-6, with D maybe TRBD1 (5 bases). This CDR3 reads CASSAGGGNSPLHF. CDR3 in DNA: TGTGCCAGCAGCGCGGGGGGAGGGAATTCACCCCTCCACTTT.